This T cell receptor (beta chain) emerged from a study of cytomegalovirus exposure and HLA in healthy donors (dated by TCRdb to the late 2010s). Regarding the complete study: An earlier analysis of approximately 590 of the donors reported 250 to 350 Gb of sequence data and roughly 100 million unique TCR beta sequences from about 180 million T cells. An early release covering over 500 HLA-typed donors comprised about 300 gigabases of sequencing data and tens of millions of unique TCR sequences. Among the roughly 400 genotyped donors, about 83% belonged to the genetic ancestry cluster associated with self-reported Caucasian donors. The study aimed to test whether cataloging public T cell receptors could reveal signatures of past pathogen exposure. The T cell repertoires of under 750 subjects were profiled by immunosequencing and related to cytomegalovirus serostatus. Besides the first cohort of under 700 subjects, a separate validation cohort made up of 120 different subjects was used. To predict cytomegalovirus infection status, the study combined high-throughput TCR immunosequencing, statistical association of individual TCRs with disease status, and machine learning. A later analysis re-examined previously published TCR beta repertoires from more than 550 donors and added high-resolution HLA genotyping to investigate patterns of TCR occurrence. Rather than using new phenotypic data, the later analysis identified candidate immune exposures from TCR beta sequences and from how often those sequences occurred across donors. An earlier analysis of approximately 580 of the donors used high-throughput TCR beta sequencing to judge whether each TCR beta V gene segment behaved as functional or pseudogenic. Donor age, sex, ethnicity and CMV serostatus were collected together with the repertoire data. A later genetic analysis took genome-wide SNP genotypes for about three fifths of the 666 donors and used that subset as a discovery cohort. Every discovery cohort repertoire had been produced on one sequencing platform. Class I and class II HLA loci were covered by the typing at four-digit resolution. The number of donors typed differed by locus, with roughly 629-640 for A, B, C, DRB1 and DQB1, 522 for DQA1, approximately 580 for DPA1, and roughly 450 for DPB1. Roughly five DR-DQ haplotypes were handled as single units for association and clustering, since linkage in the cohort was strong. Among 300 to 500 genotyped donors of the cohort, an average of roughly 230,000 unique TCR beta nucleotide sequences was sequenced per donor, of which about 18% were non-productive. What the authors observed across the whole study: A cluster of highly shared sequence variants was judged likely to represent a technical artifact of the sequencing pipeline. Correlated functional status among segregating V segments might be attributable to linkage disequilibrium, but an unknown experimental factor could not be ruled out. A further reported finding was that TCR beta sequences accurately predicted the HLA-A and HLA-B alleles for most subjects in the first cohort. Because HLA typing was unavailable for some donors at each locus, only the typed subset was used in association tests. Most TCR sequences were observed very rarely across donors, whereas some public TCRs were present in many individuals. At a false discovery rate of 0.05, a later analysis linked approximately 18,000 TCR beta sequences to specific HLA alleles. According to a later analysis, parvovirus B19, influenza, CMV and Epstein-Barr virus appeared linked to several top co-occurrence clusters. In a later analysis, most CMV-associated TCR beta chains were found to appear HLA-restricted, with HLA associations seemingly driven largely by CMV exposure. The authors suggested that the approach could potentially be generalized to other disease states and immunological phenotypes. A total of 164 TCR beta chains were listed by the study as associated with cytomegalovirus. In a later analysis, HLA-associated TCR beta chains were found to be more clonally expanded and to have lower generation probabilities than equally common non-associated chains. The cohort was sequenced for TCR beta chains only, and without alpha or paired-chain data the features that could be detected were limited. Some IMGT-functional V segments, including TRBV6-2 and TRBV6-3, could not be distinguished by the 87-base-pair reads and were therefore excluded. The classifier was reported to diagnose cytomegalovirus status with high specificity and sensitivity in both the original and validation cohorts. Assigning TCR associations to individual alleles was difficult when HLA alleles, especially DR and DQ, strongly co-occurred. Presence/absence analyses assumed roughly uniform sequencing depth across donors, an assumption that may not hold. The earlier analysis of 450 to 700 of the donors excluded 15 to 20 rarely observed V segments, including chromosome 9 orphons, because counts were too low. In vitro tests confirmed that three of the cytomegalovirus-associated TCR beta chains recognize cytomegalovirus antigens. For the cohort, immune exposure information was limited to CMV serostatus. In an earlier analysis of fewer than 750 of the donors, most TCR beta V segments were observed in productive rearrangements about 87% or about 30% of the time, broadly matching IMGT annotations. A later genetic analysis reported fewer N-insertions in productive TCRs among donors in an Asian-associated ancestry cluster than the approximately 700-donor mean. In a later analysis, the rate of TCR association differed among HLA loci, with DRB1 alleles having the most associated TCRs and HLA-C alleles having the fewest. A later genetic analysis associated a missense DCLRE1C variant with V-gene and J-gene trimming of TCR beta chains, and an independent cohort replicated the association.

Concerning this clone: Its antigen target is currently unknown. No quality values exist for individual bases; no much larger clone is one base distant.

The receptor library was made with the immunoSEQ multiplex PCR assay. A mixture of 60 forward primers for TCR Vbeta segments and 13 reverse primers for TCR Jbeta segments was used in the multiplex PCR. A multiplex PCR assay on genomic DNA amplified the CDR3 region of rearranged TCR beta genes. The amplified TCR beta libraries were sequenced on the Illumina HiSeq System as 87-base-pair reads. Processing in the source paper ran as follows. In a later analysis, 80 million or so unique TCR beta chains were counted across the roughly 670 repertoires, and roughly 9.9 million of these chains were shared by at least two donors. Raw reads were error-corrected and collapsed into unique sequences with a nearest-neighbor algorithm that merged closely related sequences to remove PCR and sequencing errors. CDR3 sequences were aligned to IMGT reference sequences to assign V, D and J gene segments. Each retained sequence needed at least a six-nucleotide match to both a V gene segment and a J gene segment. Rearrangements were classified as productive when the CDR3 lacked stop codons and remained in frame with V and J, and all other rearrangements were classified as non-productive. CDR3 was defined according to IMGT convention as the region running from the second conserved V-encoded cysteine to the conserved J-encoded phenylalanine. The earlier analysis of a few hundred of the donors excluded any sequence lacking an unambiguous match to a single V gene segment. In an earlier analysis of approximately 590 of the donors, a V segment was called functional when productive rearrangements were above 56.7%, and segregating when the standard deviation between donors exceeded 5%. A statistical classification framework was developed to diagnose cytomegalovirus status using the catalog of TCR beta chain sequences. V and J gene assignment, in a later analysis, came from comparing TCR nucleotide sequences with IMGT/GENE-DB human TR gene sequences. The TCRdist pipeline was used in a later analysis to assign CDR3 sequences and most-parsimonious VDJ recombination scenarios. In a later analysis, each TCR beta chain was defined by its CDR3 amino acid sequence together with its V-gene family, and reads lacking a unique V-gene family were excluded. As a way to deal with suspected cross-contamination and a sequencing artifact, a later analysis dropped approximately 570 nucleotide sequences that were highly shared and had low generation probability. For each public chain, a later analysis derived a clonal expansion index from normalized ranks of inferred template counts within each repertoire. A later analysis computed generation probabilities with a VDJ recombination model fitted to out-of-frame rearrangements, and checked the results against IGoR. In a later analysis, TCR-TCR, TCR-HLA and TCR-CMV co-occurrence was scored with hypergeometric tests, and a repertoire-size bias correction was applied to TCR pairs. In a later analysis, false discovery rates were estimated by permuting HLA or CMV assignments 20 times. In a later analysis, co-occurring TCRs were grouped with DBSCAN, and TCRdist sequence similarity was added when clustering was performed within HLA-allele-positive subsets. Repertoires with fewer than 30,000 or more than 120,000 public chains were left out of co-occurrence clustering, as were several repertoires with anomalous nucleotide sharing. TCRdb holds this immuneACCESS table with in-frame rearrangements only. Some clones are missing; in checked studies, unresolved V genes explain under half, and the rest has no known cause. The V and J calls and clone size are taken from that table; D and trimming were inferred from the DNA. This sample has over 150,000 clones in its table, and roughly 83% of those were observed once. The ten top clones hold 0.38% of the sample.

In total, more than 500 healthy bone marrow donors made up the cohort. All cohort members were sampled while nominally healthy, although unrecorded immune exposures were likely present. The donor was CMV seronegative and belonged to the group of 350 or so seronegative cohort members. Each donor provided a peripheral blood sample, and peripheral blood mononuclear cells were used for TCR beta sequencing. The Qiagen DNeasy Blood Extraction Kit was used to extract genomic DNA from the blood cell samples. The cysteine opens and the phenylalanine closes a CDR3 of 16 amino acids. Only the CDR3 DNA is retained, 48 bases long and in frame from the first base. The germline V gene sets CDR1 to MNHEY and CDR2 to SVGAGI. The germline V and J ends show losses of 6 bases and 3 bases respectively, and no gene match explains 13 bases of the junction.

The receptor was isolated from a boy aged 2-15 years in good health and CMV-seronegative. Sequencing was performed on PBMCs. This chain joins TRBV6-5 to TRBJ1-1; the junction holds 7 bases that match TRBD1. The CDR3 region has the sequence CASRYILGGDYTEAFF. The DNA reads TGTGCCAGCAGGTACATTTTAGGGGGCGATTACACTGAAGCTTTCTTT.